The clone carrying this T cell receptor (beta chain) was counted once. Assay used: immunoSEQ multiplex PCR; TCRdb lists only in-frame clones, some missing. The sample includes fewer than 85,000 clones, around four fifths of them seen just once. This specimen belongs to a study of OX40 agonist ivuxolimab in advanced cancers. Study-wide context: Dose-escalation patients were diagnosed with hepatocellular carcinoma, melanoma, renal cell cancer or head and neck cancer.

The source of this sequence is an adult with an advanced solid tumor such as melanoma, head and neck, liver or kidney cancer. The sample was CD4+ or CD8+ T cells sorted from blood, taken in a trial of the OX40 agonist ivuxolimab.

CDR3 in amino acids: CASSESVRPRGNQPQHF. DNA of the CDR3: TGTGCCAGCAGTGAATCAGTGCGCCCCCGTGGCAATCAGCCCCAGCATTTT. The chain uses TRBV6-1 and TRBJ1-5; D gene ambiguous. The length of the CDR3 is 17 residues. Trimming removed 2 bases from V and 2 bases from J, with 16 bases in between. The germline gives CDR1 MNHNS, CDR2 SASEGT.